Listed below are T cell receptor beta chains from one sample, sequenced in a study of CXCR3-negative and CXCR3-positive naive CD8 T cells. TCRdb re-called the 5' RACE reads; every CDR3 protein appears as one record, without DNA. This sample's table reports some 5,700 distinct CDR3 sequences. The specimen sequenced was naive CXCR3+ CD8+ T cells from blood. These receptors all come from a human donor in good health. Some clones in this sample may be carry-over from other donors' samples. The CDR3 runs from the conserved cysteine through the conserved F or W. Each record gives: clone size, V gene, J gene, CDR3 protein. The size entry is marked missing in some rows and otherwise reads once, few, many or a size class.

>medium-sized|TRBV19|TRBJ1-1
CASSASAEAFF
>-|TRBV6-6|TRBJ2-1
CASSYASLGYEQFF
>-|TRBV10-3|TRBJ2-7
CAISETLLAGGPLSYEQYF
>-|TRBV29-1|TRBJ2-1
CSVEDRDSGSNEQFF
>medium-sized|TRBV29-1|TRBJ1-1
CSAQGRNTEAFF
>-|TRBV6-2/TRBV6-3|TRBJ2-1
CASSTDLAGAPNEQFF
>-|TRBV6-5|TRBJ2-1
CASSYKAPYNEQFF
>medium-sized|TRBV20-1|TRBJ2-1
CSARDPGLAGYTYNEQFF
>medium-sized|TRBV29-1|TRBJ1-2
CSVEDVGTENGYTF
>medium-sized|TRBV12-3/TRBV12-4|TRBJ2-2
CVIAGEVPGELFF
>medium-sized|TRBV7-9|TRBJ2-1
CASSGLAISSYNEQFF
>-|TRBV2|TRBJ2-2
CASSSAPGGELFF
>medium-sized|TRBV12-3/TRBV12-4|TRBJ2-1
CASSLFGLAASNNEQFF
>-|TRBV2|TRBJ2-1
CASSEPGTYNEQFF
>-|TRBV19|TRBJ1-2
CASQGVFYGYTF
>medium-sized|TRBV29-1|TRBJ2-2
CSVDWDGGELFF
>-|TRBV9|TRBJ2-7
CASSVGGLAGTEQYF
>medium-sized|TRBV7-9|TRBJ2-7
CASSPTGGPTRYEQYF
>-|TRBV20-1|TRBJ1-1
CSAVWTGSTEAFF
>medium-sized|TRBV6-6|TRBJ2-1
CASSSLAGVYNEQFF
>medium-sized|TRBV29-1|TRBJ2-7
CSALGLAPTYEQYF
>medium-sized|TRBV7-9|TRBJ1-2
CASSPRNTATNPNYGYTF
>-|TRBV27|TRBJ2-7
CASSFGQAYEQYF
>medium-sized|TRBV29-1|TRBJ1-1
CSVVGWVNSGGTEAFF
>medium-sized|TRBV29-1|TRBJ2-1
CSALTSGSSNEQFF
>-|TRBV29-1|TRBJ2-1
CSVEDLEDEQFF
>medium-sized|TRBV5-1|TRBJ2-7
CASSGLAGGPYEQYF
>medium-sized|TRBV7-9|TRBJ2-1
CASGMGQGVNEQFF
>-|TRBV6-2/TRBV6-3|TRBJ2-1
CASRTSNEQFF
>medium-sized|TRBV15|TRBJ2-1
CATRSGTGLYNEQFF
>medium-sized|TRBV14|TRBJ1-1
CASSQGPGTEAFF
>medium-sized|TRBV28|TRBJ1-3
CASSLTGSGNTIYF
>medium-sized|TRBV29-1|TRBJ2-5
CSVDGLAGVDVETQYF
>-|TRBV11-3|TRBJ2-2
CASSPTAGELFF
>-|TRBV20-1|TRBJ2-5
CSATSGTFLAGGRETQYF
>-|TRBV7-1|TRBJ2-3
CASSWACVSSTDTQYF
>medium-sized|TRBV29-1|TRBJ2-2
CSVDQNTGELFF
>medium-sized|TRBV7-2|TRBJ2-3
CASSRTNTDTQYF
>medium-sized|TRBV20-1|TRBJ2-3
CSARITSGTDTQYF
>-|TRBV25-1|TRBJ2-4
CASESGFFQYF
>medium-sized|TRBV7-8|TRBJ2-7
CASSFPFGFAYEQYF
>medium-sized|TRBV28|TRBJ2-5
CASSLERNQETQYF
>-|TRBV10-3|TRBJ2-1
CAIMKQGLGNEQFF
>medium-sized|TRBV7-9|TRBJ2-2
CASSLPPTNTGELFF
>medium-sized|TRBV4-1|TRBJ2-3
CASSQEGPASDTQYF
>medium-sized|TRBV12-3/TRBV12-4|TRBJ2-2
CASSLGGNTGELFF
>-|TRBV7-2|TRBJ2-4
CASGQGWGKNIQYF
>-|TRBV7-8|TRBJ1-4
CASSSYRGVGEKLFF
>medium-sized|TRBV11-2|TRBJ2-7
CASSLVTLALHEQYF
>medium-sized|TRBV28|TRBJ2-7
CASSSLAGGPVPYEQYF
>medium-sized|TRBV29-1|TRBJ2-5
CSVEYVSQETQYF
>-|TRBV12-3/TRBV12-4|TRBJ2-1
CASSLVGRYNEQFF
>medium-sized|TRBV28|TRBJ1-1
CASSGTLPAHRDEAFF
>medium-sized|TRBV14|TRBJ2-1
CASSQWVAGANEQFF
>-|TRBV5-1|TRBJ1-1
CASTENVFANTEAFF
>-|TRBV28|TRBJ2-5
CASSSGGWETQYF
>medium-sized|TRBV29-1|TRBJ2-1
CSAEWTETYNEQFF
>-|TRBV11-2|TRBJ2-1
CASSFPPPSSYNEQFF
>medium-sized|TRBV29-1|TRBJ2-1
CSVEAGLAYNEQFF